The 29 T cell receptor beta chains below come from one sample, sequenced in a study of T-cell reconstitution after alpha-beta-depleted transplantation in children. It was with unique molecular identifiers that the TCRbeta library was prepared. MiXCR, run by TCRdb on the PCR reads, gives a single entry per CDR3 protein. Of 200,000 to 250,000 distinct CDR3 sequences in the sample, 12% were seen once. The material was PBMCs from the stem cell graft donor, obtained from the stem cell graft. The receptors stem from a human donor who donated a stem cell graft to a child with acute lymphoblastic leukemia.

This clonotype has ten or more counts. The chain links TRBV5-1 to TRBJ2-5; no reliable D call. CDR1 and CDR2 from the germline V gene are SGHRS and YFSETQ. Trimming took 3 bases from V and 7 from J, leaving 7 bases between them. The CDR3 has 11 residues. The DNA for the CDR3 is TGCGCCAGCAGCTCTTCTGGGACCCAGTACTTC. This gives the protein CASSSSGTQYF.

This rearrangement joins TRBV29-1 to TRBJ1-1, with 7 bases lining up with TRBD1. The length of the CDR3 is 12 residues. The germline V gene has CDR1 SQVTM and CDR2 ANQGSEA. V lost 5 bases to trimming and J lost 7 bases; unmatched junction nucleotides: 7. Written as DNA, the CDR3 is TGCAGCGTTTCCACAGGGGAGGGTGAAGCTTTCTTT. This encodes CSVSTGEGEAFF.

This clonotype came up many times. The chain uses TRBV25-1 and TRBJ2-1; D is ambiguous. This CDR3 contains 11 residues. The V end lost 6 bases, the J end lost 6 bases, and 6 bases lay between the germline ends. In germline, CDR1 is MGHDK, CDR2 SYGVNS. CDR3 sequence (DNA): TGTGCCAGCAGCCTGTTCAATGAGCAGTTCTTC. Encoded protein: CASSLFNEQFF.

This clonotype has a count of ten or more. The chain joins TRBV27 to TRBJ2-7; TRBD2 matches 11 bases. This CDR3 contains 16 residues. Germline V gives CDR1 MNHEY, CDR2 SMNVEV (reference sequence). Unmatched junction bases numbered 11, after V lost 6 bases and J lost 4 bases. CDR3 sequence reads: CASRLNSGRAGYEQYF. The DNA for the CDR3 is TGTGCCAGCAGGCTGAATAGCGGGAGGGCCGGGTACGAGCAGTACTTC.

This clonotype was counted many times. The chain links TRBV20-1 to TRBJ2-4, with D maybe TRBD2 (6 bases). Germline V gene sequence: CDR1 DFQATT, CDR2 SNEGSKA (reference sequence). With 5 bases removed from V and 4 bases from J, the gap between germline ends came to 18 bases. The CDR3 has 15 amino acids. The CDR3 DNA sequence: TGCAGTGCTCCGGCGGGGATGGATAGGAAAAACATTCAGTACTTC. Translation gives CSAPAGMDRKNIQYF.

This clonotype was seen repeatedly, ten times or more. The V and J genes are TRBV19 and TRBJ2-1, with 12 bases identical to TRBD2. Germline trimming cut 7 bases from V and 3 bases from J; bases unmatched to any gene: 7. Per the germline V gene, CDR1 is LNHDA and CDR2 is SQIVND (reference sequence). The CDR3 totals 16 residues. The CDR3 nucleotides read TGTGCCAGTATTCCTAGCGGGAGGGCCCTCTACAATGAGCAGTTCTTC. Translating gives CASIPSGRALYNEQFF.

The sample holds many counts of this clonotype. V is TRBV28 and J is TRBJ2-2, with TRBD1 matching 10 bases. With V trimmed by 5 bases and J by 1 base, 1 base remained unmatched. The germline V gene has CDR1 MDHEN and CDR2 SYDVKM. The CDR3 consists of 15 residues. CDR3 region: CASSGDRGNTGELFF. In DNA form, the CDR3 reads TGTGCCAGCAGTGGGGACAGGGGGAACACCGGGGAGCTGTTTTTT.

This clonotype occurred many times. The chain combines TRBV7-2 with TRBJ2-7; the D is unclear. V was shortened by 5 bases and J by 3 bases, with 14 bases between the two germline ends. Germline V CDR1 and CDR2: SGHTA, FQGNSA. This CDR3 comprises 14 residues. For the CDR3, the DNA is TGTGCCAGCAGCCCCAGCCTTGGGAACTACGAGCAGTACTTC. Translated: CASSPSLGNYEQYF. The whole variable domain, remainder taken from reference TRBV7-2 and TRBJ2-7, is GAGVSQSPSNKVTEKGKDVELRCDPISGHTALYWYRQSLGQGLEFLIYFQGNSAPDKSGLPSDRFSAERTGGSVSTLTIQRTQQEDSAVYLCASSPSLGNYEQYFGPGTRLTVT.

This clonotype has at least ten counts. The rearrangement links TRBV20-1 to TRBJ2-3, with D perhaps assigned TRBD1 or TRBD2 (5 bases each). CDR3 length: 15 amino acids. V lost 6 bases to trimming and J lost 4 bases, with 20 bases between them. Per germline, CDR1 DFQATT and CDR2 SNEGSKA (reference sequence). DNA of the CDR3: TGCAGTGCCCTGGGACGCGAGATTTTGGCAGATACGCAGTATTTT. Residues: CSALGREILADTQYF.

This clonotype was picked up many times. The chain employs TRBV6-5 and TRBJ1-1; D gene ambiguous. Looked up from germline, CDR1 is MNHEY and CDR2 is SVGAGI. V was shortened by 0 bases and J by 5 bases, with 10 bases between the two germline ends. This CDR3 is built from 14 residues. The CDR3 region has the DNA TGTGCCAGCAGTTACTCACCGGGAAGGACTGAAGCTTTCTTT. It encodes CASSYSPGRTEAFF.

This clonotype came up many times. The CDR3 DNA follows: TGTGCCAGCAGTTTGAGAGCCTTTGGACGTCTCCAAGAGACCCAGTACTTC. This translates into CASSLRAFGRLQETQYF. This rearrangement joins TRBV28 to TRBJ2-5; no definite D call. Deletions cut 3 bases from V and 1 base from J, with 18 bases between. From germline, CDR1 is MDHEN and CDR2 SYDVKM. The CDR3 length is 17 residues.

This clonotype occurred many times. The gene calls are TRBV12-3 or TRBV12-4 and TRBJ2-1; 12 bases align to TRBD2. CDR3 length: 16 residues. The ends lost 0 bases at V and 7 bases at J; junction bases unmatched: 4. CDR3 nucleotides: TGTGCCAGCAGTTTAGCGACTAGCGGGAGATCAAATGAGCAGTTCTTC. Translating it yields CASSLATSGRSNEQFF.

This clonotype appeared many times. The chain recombines TRBV18 with TRBJ1-5; the D gene is possibly TRBD1 (5 bases). V lost 3 bases and J lost 3, with 15 bases in between. Per germline, CDR1 KGHSH and CDR2 LQKENI. The CDR3 is 16 amino acids. The CDR3 region is CASSPPTGGINQPQHF. In nucleotides, the CDR3 is TGTGCCAGCTCACCGCCCACTGGGGGGATCAATCAGCCCCAGCATTTT.

With regard to this clonotype: Since a much larger clone is just one base distant, this may be a read error. CDR3 sequence: CACSQNEYPYNEQFF. The DNA of the CDR3 is TGTGCCTGCAGCCAAAACGAGTATCCATACAATGAGCAGTTCTTC. The V and J genes are TRBV3-1 and TRBJ2-1; D unresolved. The CDR3 extends over 15 amino acids. Germline lookup yields CDR1 LGHDT and CDR2 YNNKEL (reference sequence).

This clonotype was observed a handful of times. The junction differs from germline at one of its ends, possibly a read error. This chain joins TRBV10-3 and TRBJ2-4; 9 positions match TRBD1. Germline V gene lookup returns CDR1 ENHRY and CDR2 SYGVKD. CDR3 length: 14 residues. CDR3: CAISGGQGKNSQYF. DNA for the CDR3: TGTGCCATCAGTGGGGGACAGGGAAAAAACAGTCAGTACTTC.

This clonotype was seen many times. The gene calls are TRBV5-1 and TRBJ1-6; no reliable D call. The V and J ends lost 3 bases and 8 bases respectively, with 15 bases between them. The germline CDR1 and CDR2 sequences are SGHRS and YFSETQ. There are 15 residues in the CDR3. CDR3 sequence (DNA): TGCGCCAGCAGCTCGAGCGGGGTAGGCGATTCACCCCTCCACTTT. Translated: CASSSSGVGDSPLHF.

This clonotype was recorded at least ten times. The rearrangement joins TRBV14 to TRBJ2-1, with 11 bases matching TRBD2. The germline V gene has CDR1 SGHDN and CDR2 FVKESK. The CDR3 loop spans 17 amino acids. V trimming: 5 bases; J trimming: 7 bases; junction bases outside the gene matches: 13. The CDR3 sequence is CASSSDPTSGIPNEQFF. DNA of the CDR3: TGTGCCAGCAGCTCCGACCCGACTAGCGGGATACCTAATGAGCAGTTCTTC. The whole variable domain, filled in from reference TRBV14 and TRBJ2-1, reads EAGVTQFPSHSVIEKGQTVTLRCDPISGHDNLYWYRRVMGKEIKFLLHFVKESKQDESGMPNNRFLAERTGGTYSTLKVQPAELEDSGVYFCASSSDPTSGIPNEQFFGPGTRLTVL.

This clonotype was observed many times. V and J are TRBV5-1 and TRBJ2-7, with unresolved D. The CDR3 sequence is 13 residues long. The V gene's germline CDR1 is SGHRS and CDR2 YFSETQ. Trimming removed 4 bases at V and 6 bases at J, with 14 bases between. The CDR3 coding sequence is TGCGCCAGCAGCAGTTCGGACGAAGGCGAGCAGTACTTC. As protein: CASSSSDEGEQYF.

This clonotype was counted ten times or more. The V gene is TRBV10-3, the J gene TRBJ2-1; 7 bases line up with TRBD1. Germline V gene sequence: CDR1 ENHRY, CDR2 SYGVKD. The CDR3 length is 16 residues. After removal of 5 bases from V and 5 bases from J, the junction contained 12 bases not matched to a gene. In DNA form, the CDR3 reads TGTGCCATCAGTAGTCGGCGTCAGGGGGACCACAATGAGCAGTTCTTC. Translating gives CAISSRRQGDHNEQFF.

This CDR3 is CASRGLAGVPLDTQYF. In DNA, the CDR3 is TGTGCCAGCAGAGGACTAGCGGGGGTACCCCTCGATACGCAGTATTTT. The genes are TRBV27 and TRBJ2-3, with TRBD2 matching over 13 bases. The CDR3 loop spans 16 amino acids. Germline V gene lookup returns CDR1 MNHEY and CDR2 SMNVEV (reference sequence). J gave up 6 bases and V 6 bases, and 9 bases lay outside the gene matches.

This clonotype showed up many times. The chain employs TRBV27 and TRBJ1-5; D is ambiguous. This CDR3 spans 12 amino acids. The germline gives CDR1 MNHEY, CDR2 SMNVEV (reference sequence). V dropped 7 bases and J dropped 11 bases, with 15 bases sitting between them. CDR3 residues: CASTDPGRTQHF. CDR3 DNA: TGTGCCAGCACCGATCCCGGACGGACCCAGCATTTT.

This clonotype was picked up many times. This rearrangement joins TRBV12-3 or TRBV12-4 to TRBJ2-2; 7 bases are shared with TRBD1. CDR3 size: 14 residues. V lost 6 bases to trimming and J lost 1 base; unmatched junction nucleotides: 2. CDR3 nucleotide sequence: TGTGCCAGCAGCGCAGGGGGGAACACCGGGGAGCTGTTTTTT. Its protein product is CASSAGGNTGELFF.

This clonotype was picked up a small number of times. V and J are TRBV5-1 and TRBJ2-7, with 9 bases aligning to TRBD1. CDR1 and CDR2 from the germline V gene are SGHRS and YFSETQ. The CDR3 totals 15 residues. J was trimmed by 6 bases and V by 4 bases; bases with no gene match: 11. The CDR3 is CASSGGTGTFFEQYF. The CDR3 DNA reads as TGCGCCAGCAGCGGCGGGACAGGGACCTTCTTCGAGCAGTACTTC.

This chain connects TRBV7-6 to TRBJ1-5; D is undetermined. Germline CDR1 and CDR2: SGHVS and FNYEAQ. The CDR3 covers 16 residues. V was clipped by 2 bases and J by 1 base, with 12 bases between them. CDR3 nucleotides: TGTGCCAGCAGCTTATATTCTGCAGAAAGCAATCAGCCCCAGCATTTT. Protein product: CASSLYSAESNQPQHF.

This clonotype was picked up many times. This sequence joins TRBV27 and TRBJ1-4; D is perhaps TRBD1 (6 bases). This CDR3 spans 15 amino acids. Trimming shortened V by 6 bases and J by 3 bases, and 14 bases separated the two germline ends. From germline, CDR1 is MNHEY and CDR2 SMNVEV (reference sequence). CDR3 sequence (DNA): TGTGCCAGCAGGCCGTCGCGGGGGCCTAATGAAAAACTGTTTTTT. This sequence encodes CASRPSRGPNEKLFF.

This clonotype was seen at least ten times. The rearrangement links TRBV3-1 to TRBJ1-4; 7 bases align to TRBD1. CDR3 length equals 14 residues. Germline CDR1 LGHDT, CDR2 YNNKEL (reference sequence). The V segment lost 4 bases and the J segment 8 bases; nucleotides outside the gene matches: 7. The CDR3 DNA reads as TGTGCCAGCAGCCGTCCGGGACAGCTCGAAAAACTGTTTTTT. This translates into CASSRPGQLEKLFF.

This clonotype showed up many times. V gene TRBV7-2 combines with J gene TRBJ1-5; no definite D call. V was trimmed by 4 bases and J by 5 bases, leaving 15 bases between them. Looked up from germline, CDR1 is SGHTA and CDR2 is FQGNSA. The CDR3 spans 15 residues. In nucleotides, the CDR3 is TGTGCCAGCAGCTCACGGATCGGGGTGGATCAGCCCCAGCATTTT. Translation: CASSSRIGVDQPQHF.

This clonotype was counted many times. The chain has TRBV12-3 or TRBV12-4 and TRBJ1-5; no clear D gene. The germline V and J ends were trimmed by 0 bases and 5 bases, with 14 bases remaining between them. The CDR3 covers 16 residues. For the CDR3, the DNA is TGTGCCAGCAGTTTAGCGTTTTTTGGGGATGATCAGCCCCAGCATTTT. Translation: CASSLAFFGDDQPQHF.

The gene calls are TRBV10-3 and TRBJ1-2; 11 bases are a match to TRBD1. CDR1 is ENHRY and CDR2 is SYGVKD in the germline V gene. V was clipped by 6 bases and J by 2 bases; unmatched bases: 11. The CDR3 extends over 17 amino acids. CDR3 in DNA: TGTGCCATCAGCTTGGACAGGGGGCAGGGGTGGAACTATGGCTACACCTTC. Protein sequence: CAISLDRGQGWNYGYTF.